Below are 12 T cell receptor beta chains sequenced from a single sample in a study of OX40 agonist ivuxolimab in advanced cancers. Sequencing was performed with immunoSEQ multiplex PCR; in TCRdb, only in-frame clones are kept and a portion is missing. The data contain around 76,000 clones, approximately 90% of them seen just once; the ten biggest clones take up over 2.5%. The source material was CD4+ or CD8+ T cells sorted from blood, sampled in a trial of the OX40 agonist ivuxolimab. These receptors all come from an adult with an advanced solid tumor such as melanoma, head and neck, liver or kidney cancer.

This clone appeared a few times. V usage is TRBV11-2 and J usage is TRBJ1-1, with D unresolved. The CDR3 runs to 12 residues. Trimming removed 1 base at V and 3 bases at J, with 3 bases between. Germline assignment: CDR1 SGHAT and CDR2 FQNNGV. CDR3 sequence: CASSLGDTEAFF. CDR3 DNA sequence: TGTGCCAGCAGCTTAGGGGACACTGAAGCTTTCTTT.

The chain uses TRBV7-9 and TRBJ1-2; D remains unclear. The V and J ends lost 3 bases and 0 bases respectively, with 14 bases between them. The germline CDR1 and CDR2 sequences are SEHNR and FQNEAQ (reference sequence). The CDR3 is 16 amino acids. The CDR3 region is CASSFSQALTNYGYTF. CDR3 nucleotide sequence: TGTGCCAGCAGCTTCAGCCAGGCACTCACTAACTATGGCTACACCTTC.

The gene calls are TRBV10-3 and TRBJ1-4; 7 positions match TRBD1. The CDR3 extends over 15 amino acids. V trimming: 0 bases; J trimming: 5 bases; junction bases outside the gene matches: 3. Looked up from germline, CDR1 is ENHRY and CDR2 is SYGVKD. The CDR3 loop reads CAISESTGENEKLFF. CDR3 DNA sequence: TGTGCCATCAGTGAGTCTACAGGGGAAAATGAAAAACTGTTTTTT.

The rearrangement links TRBV6-5 to TRBJ1-2, with TRBD1 as a possible D gene (5 bases). This CDR3 contains 14 residues. Germline V gene lookup returns CDR1 MNHEY and CDR2 SVGAGI. The V end lost 7 bases, the J end lost 8 bases, and 20 bases lay between the germline ends. CDR3 amino acids: CASTFDRTRRGYTF. DNA for the CDR3: TGTGCCAGCACCTTTGACAGAACCAGAAGGGGCTACACCTTC.

The CDR3 nucleotides are TGCGCCAGCAGCATAAAACTATTCCGGGACAGGGTCCACAATGAGCAGTTCTTC. Translation gives CASSIKLFRDRVHNEQFF. The chain joins TRBV5-1 to TRBJ2-1; TRBD1 matches 9 bases. The CDR3 runs to 18 residues. After removal of 4 bases from V and 5 bases from J, the junction contained 16 bases not matched to a gene. CDR1 is SGHRS, CDR2 YFSETQ, per germline.

This clone was counted a few times. The V gene is TRBV4-1, the J gene TRBJ1-1; perhaps TRBD1 as D (5 bases). Germline V lookup: CDR1 MGHRA, CDR2 YSYEKL. This CDR3 contains 15 residues. V lost 4 bases and J 0 bases, leaving 12 bases between the germline ends. CDR3 nucleotides: TGCGCCAGCAGCCCTCGGGGACTGCTGAACACTGAAGCTTTCTTT. Translating gives CASSPRGLLNTEAFF.

As regards this clone: Other DNA sequences from this sample encode an identical CDR3 as well. The chain uses TRBV30 and TRBJ2-7; tentatively, D is TRBD1 (6 bases). Germline V gene data show CDR1 as GTSNPN and CDR2 as SVGIG (reference sequence). Trimming took off 1 base at V and 2 bases at J, with 12 bases between the two ends. CDR3 length equals 14 residues. CDR3 protein: CAWSEGVGAYEQYF. The DNA of the CDR3 is TGTGCCTGGAGTGAGGGGGTGGGGGCCTACGAGCAGTACTTC.

The V gene is TRBV6-5, the J gene TRBJ1-2; D remains unclear. Germline CDR1 is MNHEY and CDR2 is SVGAGI. With 4 bases removed from V and 0 bases from J, the gap between germline ends came to 15 bases. The CDR3 covers 16 residues. CDR3 amino acids: CASSSDRTVTNYGYTF. The CDR3 DNA is TGTGCCAGCAGTTCCGATAGGACGGTTACTAACTATGGCTACACCTTC.

This clone was picked up one time. The V call is TRBV5-5, the J call TRBJ1-6; 9 bases are shared with TRBD1. After removal of 4 bases from V and 10 bases from J, the junction contained 12 bases not matched to a gene. The CDR3 totals 16 residues. Germline loops: CDR1 SGHKS, CDR2 YYEKEE (reference sequence). The CDR3: CASSLTPGQGVSPLHF. CDR3 DNA sequence: TGTGCCAGCAGCCTTACCCCGGGACAGGGTGTCTCACCCCTCCACTTT.

The chain has TRBV7-2 and TRBJ2-3; TRBD2 aligns across 8 bases. Germline CDR1 is SGHTA and CDR2 is FQGNSA. CDR3 length equals 15 residues. With 6 bases clipped from V and 2 bases from J, the junction kept 7 bases outside the gene matches. As DNA, the CDR3 is TGTGCCAGCAGTTCCGGGGGGGCCATCACAGATACGCAGTATTTT. As protein: CASSSGGAITDTQYF.

The rearrangement joins TRBV5-1 to TRBJ2-3; 12 bases agree with TRBD2. From germline, CDR1 is SGHRS and CDR2 YFSETQ. Germline trimming cut 4 bases from V and 8 bases from J; bases unmatched to any gene: 8. The CDR3 contains 15 residues. The CDR3 is CASSPPMTSGGTQYF. CDR3 nucleotides: TGCGCCAGCAGCCCGCCGATGACTAGCGGGGGTACGCAGTATTTT.

The chain couples TRBV28 to TRBJ2-1, with 16 bases fitting TRBD2. Looked up from germline, CDR1 is MDHEN and CDR2 is SYDVKM. The V segment lost 2 bases and the J segment 8 bases; nucleotides outside the gene matches: 6. This CDR3 comprises 17 residues. In DNA, the CDR3 is TGTGCCAGCAGTTTAGGGACTAGCGGGGGGGCGGCACATGAGCAGTTCTTC. It encodes CASSLGTSGGAAHEQFF.